The 15 T cell receptor beta chains listed next were all sequenced from one sample in a study of blood T cells in healthy people across ages. Using a J-beta primer mix together with a sample-barcoded 5' primer, a second PCR was run for about 6 to 11 cycles. TCRdb reanalysed the 5' RACE reads using MiXCR and keeps one entry per CDR3 protein. The sample lists hundreds of thousands of distinct CDR3 sequences; around 28% were seen once. Sequencing was carried out using blood. The receptors derive from a woman older than 75 in good health.

This chain connects TRBV5-1 to TRBJ2-5; 8 nucleotides agree with TRBD2. Trimming cost V 5 bases and J 6 bases; bases outside gene matches: 18. The germline V gene has CDR1 SGHRS and CDR2 YFSETQ. The CDR3 runs 17 residues. The CDR3 nucleotides are TGCGCCAGCAGTGAAAACCCCACTAGCGGTGGGGGAAAGACCCAGTACTTC. Translating gives CASSENPTSGGGKTQYF. Looking up the rest from reference TRBV5-1 and TRBJ2-5 gives the full variable domain: KAGVTQTPRYLIKTRGQQVTLSCSPISGHRSVSWYQQTPGQGLQFLFEYFSETQRNKGNFPGRFSGRQFSNSRSEMNVSTLELGDSALYLCASSENPTSGGGKTQYFGPGTRLLVL.

The CDR3 protein is CASSSRTSGGVGETQYF. The CDR3 nucleotides read TGTGCCAGCAGCTCCCGGACTAGCGGGGGGGTTGGCGAGACCCAGTACTTC. This chain connects TRBV5-4 to TRBJ2-5; 15 bases agree with TRBD2. CDR3 length equals 17 residues. Germline values: CDR1 SGHNT, CDR2 YYREEE (reference sequence). The V segment lost 3 bases and the J segment 5 bases; nucleotides outside the gene matches: 8. The variable domain in full, completed from reference TRBV5-4 and TRBJ2-5, reads ETGVTQSPTHLIKTRGQQVTLRCSSQSGHNTVSWYQQALGQGPQFIFQYYREEENGRGNFPPRFSGLQFPNYSSELNVNALELDDSALYLCASSSRTSGGVGETQYFGPGTRLLVL.

The J gene is TRBJ2-5, the V gene TRBV6-5; 8 bases align to TRBD1. The DNA end is a closer match to TRBJ2-1, so the J assignment may be wrong. Germline assignment: CDR1 MNHEY and CDR2 SVGAGI. The CDR3 spans 15 residues. CDR3 region: CASSYSGTGQETQFF. The DNA for the CDR3 is TGTGCCAGCAGTTACTCCGGGACAGGCCAAGAGACCCAGTTCTTC.

This clonotype was seen ten or more times. The J gene is TRBJ2-1, the V gene TRBV6-2 or TRBV6-3, with 8 bases that match TRBD2. The CDR3 is made up of 14 amino acids. The germline V gene has CDR1 MNHEY and CDR2 SVGEGT. Trimming removed 4 bases from V and 12 bases from J; junction bases left unmatched: 11. Here the CDR3 reads CASSSLGVAGGQFF. In DNA form, the CDR3 reads TGTGCCAGCAGTTCCCTCGGGGTTGCGGGAGGGCAGTTCTTC.

This clonotype has at least ten counts. This chain joins TRBV29-1 and TRBJ1-1; TRBD1 aligns across 11 bases. Germline loops: CDR1 SQVTM, CDR2 ANQGSEA. V was clipped by 6 bases and J by 0 bases; unmatched bases: 9. This CDR3 contains 16 residues. The CDR3 coding sequence is TGCAGCGTAGAGGACAGGGGGCGTTTTATGAACACTGAAGCTTTCTTT. Its protein product is CSVEDRGRFMNTEAFF.

The chain carries TRBV27 and TRBJ2-2; D is unclear. CDR3 length equals 15 residues. The germline gives CDR1 MNHEY, CDR2 SMNVEV (reference sequence). The V end was cut by 2 bases, the J end by 0 bases, with 7 bases between. The CDR3 nucleotides are TGTGCCAGCAGTTTAGCCAAGGCGAACACCGGGGAGCTGTTTTTT. Residues: CASSLAKANTGELFF.

The CDR3, as DNA: TGTGCCAGCACCAGGGGACAGGAGCTCTACGAGCAGTACTTC. It translates to CASTRGQELYEQYF. V gene TRBV12-3 or TRBV12-4 combines with J gene TRBJ2-7; TRBD1 aligns across 8 bases. The CDR3 loop spans 14 amino acids. V shed 7 bases, J shed 3 bases, and the junction held 8 bases outside the gene matches.

This chain joins TRBV7-2 and TRBJ2-7; 14 nucleotides match TRBD2. The CDR3 loop spans 18 amino acids. Germline values: CDR1 SGHTA, CDR2 FQGNSA. V gave up 0 bases and J gave up 2 bases; unmatched junction bases: 6. The CDR3 coding sequence is TGTGCCAGCAGCTTAGCGCCCGGACTAGCGGGAGGAGCCTACGAGCAGTACTTC. Its protein product is CASSLAPGLAGGAYEQYF.

This clonotype appeared a few times. A read error may explain this, as a much larger clone is one base away. The chain uses TRBV20-1 and TRBJ2-6, with D possibly matching TRBD1 (7 bases). The CDR3 consists of 16 residues. The germline V gene has CDR1 DFQATT and CDR2 SNEGSKA (reference sequence). The CDR3 reads CSASSGGLSGANVRTF. CDR3 DNA: TGCAGTGCTAGCTCAGGGGGGCTCTCTGGGGCCAACGTCCGGACTTTC.

This clonotype has a count of ten or more. The V and J genes are TRBV12-3 or TRBV12-4 and TRBJ2-3; 8 nucleotides line up with TRBD2. The CDR3 is 16 amino acids. With 6 bases clipped from V and 1 base from J, the junction kept 9 bases outside the gene matches. CDR3 DNA: TGTGCCAGCAGAGAAGCGGGGGCGCCCCGCACAGATACGCAGTATTTT. This codes for CASREAGAPRTDTQYF.

This clonotype has ten or more counts. This chain joins TRBV7-2 and TRBJ2-5, with D perhaps assigned TRBD1 or TRBD2 (5 bases each). The V end lost 1 base, the J end lost 4 bases, and 16 bases lay between the germline ends. The germline V gene encodes CDR1 SGHTA and CDR2 FQGNSA. The CDR3 covers 16 residues. The CDR3 is CASSLEPGPPSETQYF. CDR3 sequence (DNA): TGTGCCAGCAGCTTAGAACCGGGACCCCCGTCAGAGACCCAGTACTTC.

This clonotype has a single count. A much larger clone is a single base away; this may be a read error. V is TRBV5-1 and J is TRBJ2-7; weak D call: TRBD1 (6 bases). The CDR3 totals 15 residues. Trimming removed 7 bases at V and 7 bases at J, with 24 bases between. Germline CDR1 is SGHRS and CDR2 is YFSETQ. The CDR3 DNA reads as TGCGCCAGCTCGTCAGGACAGCCGTACTACAATGAGCAGTACTTC. This codes for CASSSGQPYYNEQYF.

In this sample, this clonotype turned up a few times. The V and J genes are TRBV6-6 and TRBJ1-6; the match to TRBD1 covers 7 bases. The CDR3 has 14 amino acids. Losses at the gene ends were 6 bases for V and 8 bases for J; bases not matched to a gene: 7. Germline-derived CDR1 and CDR2 are MNHNY and SVGAGI (reference sequence). The DNA of the CDR3 is TGTGCCAGCAGGATCACAGGGACAGATTCACCCCTCCACTTT. It codes for CASRITGTDSPLHF.

The chain joins TRBV30 to TRBJ2-6, with D perhaps matching TRBD1 (6 bases). The CDR3 runs to 16 residues. Trimming removed 3 bases from V and 1 base from J, with 13 bases in between. Germline lookup yields CDR1 GTSNPN and CDR2 SVGIG (reference sequence). The CDR3 DNA is TGTGCCTGGAGAGAGAGAGACAGGTCTGGGGCCAACGTCCTGACTTTC. Its translation: CAWRERDRSGANVLTF.

V gene TRBV30 combines with J gene TRBJ2-7; D may be TRBD1 or TRBD2 (5 bases each). This CDR3 has 11 amino acids. With 5 bases removed from V and 4 bases from J, the gap between germline ends came to 9 bases. Germline lookup yields CDR1 GTSNPN and CDR2 SVGIG (reference sequence). In nucleotides, the CDR3 is TGTGCCTGGGGGGGTTTTTACGAGCAGTACTTC. Translated: CAWGGFYEQYF.